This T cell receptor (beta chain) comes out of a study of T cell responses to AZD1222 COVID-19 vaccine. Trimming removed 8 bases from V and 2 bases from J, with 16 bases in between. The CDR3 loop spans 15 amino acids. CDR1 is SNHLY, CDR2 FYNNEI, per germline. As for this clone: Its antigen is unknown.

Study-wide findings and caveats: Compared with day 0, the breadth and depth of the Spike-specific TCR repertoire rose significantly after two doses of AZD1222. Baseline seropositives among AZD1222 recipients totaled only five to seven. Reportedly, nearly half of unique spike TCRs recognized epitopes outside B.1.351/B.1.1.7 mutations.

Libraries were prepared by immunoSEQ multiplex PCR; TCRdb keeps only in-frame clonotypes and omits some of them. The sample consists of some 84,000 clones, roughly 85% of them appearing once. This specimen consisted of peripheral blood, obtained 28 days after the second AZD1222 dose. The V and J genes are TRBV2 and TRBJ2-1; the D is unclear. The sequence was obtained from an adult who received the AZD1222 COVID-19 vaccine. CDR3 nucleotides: TGTGCCAGCTTCCTAAACCGCCTCACCTACAATGAGCAGTTCTTC. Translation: CASFLNRLTYNEQFF.